This TCR beta chain was captured in a study of blood T cells in healthy people across ages (dated by TCRdb to between 2014 and 2017). As for the study more broadly: In model experiments, template switching captured about one uniquely barcoded TCR beta cDNA molecule for every two T cells. Using deep sequencing normalized with unique cDNA molecular identifiers, the study measured how TCR beta repertoire diversity changes with age. The study analyzed two additional independent replicas of 1 million unique cDNA reads from the same blood draw for two donors, one aged 18 to 30 and one aged 80 or older. Four age groups were formed from the donors: young (average about 16 years), middle-aged (approximately 39), aged (about 68) and long-lived (around 82). General study outcomes and caveats: The percentage of naive T cells measured by flow cytometry correlated strongly with observed TCR beta diversity. Estimates of total diversity based on one million sequenced T cells were regarded as lower bounds and as underestimates. Because the CMV infection status of the donors was unknown, age-related changes in expanded clonotypes may potentially have been confounded. Observed TCR beta diversity per million T cells fell roughly linearly with age, and a significant reduction was already apparent by age about 36. Bulk unsorted PBMC profiling prevented conclusive comparison of naive and antigen-experienced compartments. Compared with the aged group, more naive CD4+ T cells, fewer expanded clones and increased TCR diversity were shown by the long-lived group, suggesting age selection.

The CDR3 covers 14 residues, taking in both the cysteine and the phenylalanine. This entry keeps only the CDR3 DNA: 42 bases, framed from base 1. The library was prepared using 5' RACE. The data were produced on an Illumina HiSeq 2500. A second PCR of roughly 7 to 11 cycles was performed with a sample-barcoded 5' primer and a J-beta primer mix. A unique molecular identifier was introduced onto each TCR beta cDNA molecule by a template-switch 5' adaptor carrying 12 random nucleotides. Each sample yielded at least 2.5 million CDR3-containing paired-end reads. The Mint cDNA synthesis kit, primed by a TRBC-specific oligonucleotide, was used to synthesize first-strand cDNA from all RNA. After uracil-DNA glycosylase treatment, a first 18-cycle PCR used universal primers M1SS and BC2_uni_R on all cDNA. For the original study's pipeline: Each sample was normalized by randomly selecting 1 million high-quality reads, each carrying a distinct molecular identifier. Reads with shared molecular identifiers were discarded instead of being binned into consensus sequences. MiTCR, run with a Q25 quality threshold and the strictest error-elimination algorithm, handled CDR3 identification, clonotype clustering and error correction. A nonparametric unseen species model with Euler transformation was used to estimate a lower bound on total TCR beta diversity. Using fastp at Q25 and MiXCR, TCRdb reprocessed the public reads and kept productive beta chains. Identical CDR3 protein sequences are pooled into one entry, listed with their most common genes and DNA. The V and J calls follow TCRdb's processing rather than the paper's. The sample table holds roughly 500,000 distinct CDR3 sequences, of which more than 20% were seen once. Together, the top ten hold around 10% of the sample.

Donors were 30 to 45 systemically healthy Caucasian individuals from Russia aged 6 to 90 years. Each donor gave 8 to 10 milliliters of peripheral blood, collected into EDTA-treated Vacutainer tubes. Ficoll-Paque density-gradient centrifugation was used to isolate PBMCs, with at least 6.5 million per sample. Trizol reagent was used to extract total RNA from the PBMCs, yielding at least 6 micrograms per sample. For every donor, flow cytometry on a PBMC aliquot measured the percentage of naive CD45RAhigh/CD27high T cells. This clonotype was picked up many times. Its antigen specificity is not known. No much larger clone exists at a distance of one base, and base qualities are not known. This same sample was also part of a study on T cells of mothers and their children. From that second study: Nine systemically healthy Caucasian individuals served as donors, namely three mothers together with their six children. cDNA synthesis used all of the extracted RNA, with around 1.4 ug of RNA in each 15 ul reaction. In the second PCR, the M1S primer introduced both the sample barcodes and 2-4 random nucleotides. Over 8 million TCR beta CDR3 reads were obtained for each mother, and approximately 2.9 million reads were obtained for each child. Thymic selection similarly shapes TCR recombination output in related and unrelated pairs, with minor effect from inherited differences. Normalized repertoire overlap in related mother-child pairs was always slightly higher than in unrelated mother-child pairs, but the difference was never significant. With a sensitivity of about 100 clones per million clonotypes, no persistent microchimeric T cell clones were detected. Deep NGS was used in the study to compare the TCR beta repertoires of mothers and children and to look for features that separate related mother-child pairs from unrelated individuals. On average, the children were approximately 11 +/- 4 years old, while the mothers were roughly 36 +/- 4 years old. After adapters were ligated using NEBNext reagents, the libraries underwent 100+100 nt paired-end sequencing on an Illumina HiSeq 2000. To prevent cross-contamination, the mother and child libraries were prepared one month apart and sequenced in separate runs. For each donor, somewhere between about 450,000 and 2,100,000 distinct TCR beta clonotypes were identified. Naive TCR beta clonotypes were estimated from low-frequency clonotypes matched to each donor's FACS-determined naive share, without sorting.

The TCR sequence derives from a boy younger than 18 in good health. Material: blood. The sequence links TRBV12-3 or TRBV12-4 to TRBJ2-5; 10 of the junction bases match TRBD2. The J call may be incorrect, as the DNA end agrees better with TRBJ2-7. The nucleotide sequence reads as follows: TGTGCCAGCAGTACGGGACTAGCGAGCTACGAGCAGTACTTC. The resulting protein is CASSTGLASYEQYF.